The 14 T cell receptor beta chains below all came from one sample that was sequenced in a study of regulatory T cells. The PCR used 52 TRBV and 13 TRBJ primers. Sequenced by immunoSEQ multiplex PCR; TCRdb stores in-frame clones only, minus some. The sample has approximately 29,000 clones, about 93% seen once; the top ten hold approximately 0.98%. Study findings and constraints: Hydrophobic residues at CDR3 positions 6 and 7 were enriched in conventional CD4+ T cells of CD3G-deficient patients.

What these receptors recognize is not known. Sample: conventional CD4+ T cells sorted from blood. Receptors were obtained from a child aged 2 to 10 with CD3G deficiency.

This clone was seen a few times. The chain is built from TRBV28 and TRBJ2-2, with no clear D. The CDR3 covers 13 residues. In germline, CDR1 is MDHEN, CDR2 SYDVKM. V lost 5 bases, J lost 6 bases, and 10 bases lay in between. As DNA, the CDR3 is TGTGCCAGCAGTCCCCACGGACCCGGGGAGCTGTTTTTT. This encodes CASSPHGPGELFF.

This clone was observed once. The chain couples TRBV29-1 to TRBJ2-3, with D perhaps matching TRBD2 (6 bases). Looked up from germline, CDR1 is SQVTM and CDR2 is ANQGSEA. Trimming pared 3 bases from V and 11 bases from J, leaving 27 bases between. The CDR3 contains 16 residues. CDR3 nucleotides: TGCAGCGTTGAGGGGCGGGACGCCCGGTCGGAGGTTTTGCAGTATTTT. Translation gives CSVEGRDARSEVLQYF.

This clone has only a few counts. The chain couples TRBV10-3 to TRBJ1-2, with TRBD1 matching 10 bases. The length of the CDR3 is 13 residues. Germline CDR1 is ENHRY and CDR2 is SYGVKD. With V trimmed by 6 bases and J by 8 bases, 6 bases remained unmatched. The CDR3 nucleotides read TGTGCCATCAGCGGGACAGGGGATCTCGGCTACACCTTC. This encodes CAISGTGDLGYTF.

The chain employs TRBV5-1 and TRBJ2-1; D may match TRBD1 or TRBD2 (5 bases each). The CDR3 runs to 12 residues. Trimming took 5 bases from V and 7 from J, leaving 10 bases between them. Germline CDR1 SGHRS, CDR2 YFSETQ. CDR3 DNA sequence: TGCGCCAGCAGTGGGGGTGGAAATGAGCAGTTCTTC. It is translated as CASSGGGNEQFF.

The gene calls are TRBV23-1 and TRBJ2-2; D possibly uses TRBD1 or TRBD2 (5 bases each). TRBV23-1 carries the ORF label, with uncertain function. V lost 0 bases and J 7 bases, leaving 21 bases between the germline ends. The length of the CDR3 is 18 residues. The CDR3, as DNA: TGCGCCAGCAGTCAATCTCCGGAGGCAGGGTATTTCAACGGGGAGCTGTTTTTT. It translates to CASSQSPEAGYFNGELFF.

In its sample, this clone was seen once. The CDR3 coding sequence is TGTGCCAGTAGTTCTCGACAGGGCCGGACCCCTTGGGAGACCCAGTACTTC. The encoded protein is CASSSRQGRTPWETQYF. The chain combines TRBV19 with TRBJ2-5; 7 positions agree with TRBD1. V gave up 5 bases and J gave up 5 bases; unmatched junction bases: 17. This CDR3 has 17 amino acids. Germline V gene data show CDR1 as LNHDA and CDR2 as SQIVND (reference sequence).

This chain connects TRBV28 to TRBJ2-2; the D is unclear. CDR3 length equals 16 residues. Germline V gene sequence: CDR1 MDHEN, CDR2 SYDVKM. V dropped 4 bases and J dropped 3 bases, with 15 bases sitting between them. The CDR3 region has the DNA TGTGCCAGCAGTTCCCCCCTGGCCGTCTACACCGGGGAGCTGTTTTTT. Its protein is CASSSPLAVYTGELFF.

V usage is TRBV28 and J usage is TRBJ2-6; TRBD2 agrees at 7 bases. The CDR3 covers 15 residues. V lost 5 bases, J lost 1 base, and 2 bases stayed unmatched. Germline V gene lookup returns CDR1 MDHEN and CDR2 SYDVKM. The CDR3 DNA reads TGTGCCAGCAGTAATAGCGGGTCTGGGGCCAACGTCCTGACTTTC. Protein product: CASSNSGSGANVLTF.

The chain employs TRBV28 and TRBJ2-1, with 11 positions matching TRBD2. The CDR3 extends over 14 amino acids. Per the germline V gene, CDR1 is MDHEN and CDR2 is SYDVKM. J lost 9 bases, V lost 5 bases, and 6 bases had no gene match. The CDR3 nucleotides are TGTGCCAGCAGTACTAGCGGGGGTCTGACTGAGCAGTTCTTC. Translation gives CASSTSGGLTEQFF.

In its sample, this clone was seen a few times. CDR3 loop: CASTLDRGHGYTF. The DNA of the CDR3 is TGTGCCAGCACCTTGGACAGGGGGCACGGCTACACCTTC. The gene calls are TRBV6-1 and TRBJ1-2; TRBD1 aligns across 11 bases. CDR3 size: 13 residues. Trimming cost V 7 bases and J 8 bases; bases outside gene matches: 6. From germline, CDR1 is MNHNS and CDR2 SASEGT.

The CDR3 coding sequence is TGTGCCATCAGTGCCTACTACGGGACAGGGGGCGCGTACACCGGGGAGCTGTTTTTT. Protein product: CAISAYYGTGGAYTGELFF. J is TRBJ2-2 and V is TRBV10-3; 12 nucleotides align to TRBD1. J lost 3 bases, V lost 4 bases, and 12 bases had no gene match. The CDR3 consists of 19 residues. Germline V gives CDR1 ENHRY, CDR2 SYGVKD.

The CDR3 spells CASSFRTSGRAGSEQFF. CDR3 sequence (DNA): TGTGCCAGCAGCTTCCGGACTAGCGGGAGGGCGGGCAGTGAGCAGTTCTTC. The rearrangement joins TRBV11-2 to TRBJ2-1, with TRBD2 matching over 15 bases. The CDR3 is 17 amino acids. V gave up 3 bases and J gave up 9 bases; unmatched junction bases: 9. Germline values: CDR1 SGHAT, CDR2 FQNNGV.

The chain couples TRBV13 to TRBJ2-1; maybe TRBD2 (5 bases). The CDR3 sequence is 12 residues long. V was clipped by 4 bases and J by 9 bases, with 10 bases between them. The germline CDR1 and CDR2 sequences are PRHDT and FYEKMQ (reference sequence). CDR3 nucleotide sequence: TGTGCCAGCAGCTCAGGACTGGGTGAGCAGTTCTTC. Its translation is CASSSGLGEQFF. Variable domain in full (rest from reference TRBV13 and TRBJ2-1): AAGVIQSPRHLIKEKRETATLKCYPIPRHDTVYWYQQGPGQDPQFLISFYEKMQSDKGSIPDRFSAQQFSDYHSELNMSSLELGDSALYFCASSSGLGEQFFGPGTRLTVL.

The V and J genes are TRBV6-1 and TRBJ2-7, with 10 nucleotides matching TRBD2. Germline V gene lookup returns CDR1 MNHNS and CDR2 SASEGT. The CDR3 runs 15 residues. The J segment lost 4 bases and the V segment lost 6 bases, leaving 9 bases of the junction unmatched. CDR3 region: CASSNPRLAGYEQYF. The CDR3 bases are TGTGCCAGCAGCAACCCCAGACTAGCGGGTTACGAGCAGTACTTC.